The 24 T cell receptor beta chains below come from one sample, sequenced in a study of T-cell reconstitution after alpha-beta-depleted transplantation in children. Researchers prepared the TCRbeta library using unique molecular identifiers, the study reports. Each CDR3 protein gets one entry after TCRdb re-called the PCR reads with MiXCR. The data contain some 520,000 distinct CDR3 sequences, 32% of them singletons. The specimen comprised PBMCs from the stem cell graft donor, sampled from the stem cell graft. All receptors come from a human donor who donated a stem cell graft to a child with aplastic anemia.

V is TRBV20-1 and J is TRBJ1-5; a possible D gene is TRBD1 (6 bases). The CDR3 totals 14 residues. V lost 6 bases, J lost 5 bases, and 17 bases lay in between. The germline gives CDR1 DFQATT, CDR2 SNEGSKA (reference sequence). The CDR3 region is CSAREGGGHQPQHF. The CDR3 nucleotides read TGCAGTGCAAGGGAGGGGGGCGGGCATCAGCCCCAGCATTTT.

Turning to this clonotype: One junction end does not reproduce the germline sequence, and a read error may be involved. The V gene is TRBV29-1, the J gene TRBJ2-5; 9 nucleotides line up with TRBD1. This CDR3 has 13 residues. Per the germline V gene, CDR1 is SQVTM and CDR2 is ANQGSEA. The DNA for the CDR3 is TGCAGCGTTGCACCGGGACAGGGCGAGACCCGGTACTTC. As protein: CSVAPGQGETRYF.

The rearrangement links TRBV11-2 to TRBJ2-3; 11 bases are shared with TRBD2. This CDR3 contains 16 residues. Germline V lookup: CDR1 SGHAT, CDR2 FQNNGV. V gave up 5 bases and J gave up 2 bases; unmatched junction bases: 6. CDR3 sequence reads: CASSPRLAGNTDTQYF. The CDR3 DNA reads as TGTGCCAGCAGCCCTCGACTAGCGGGAAACACAGATACGCAGTATTTT.

The V gene is TRBV9, the J gene TRBJ1-4, with TRBD1 as a possible D gene (6 bases). CDR3 length equals 15 residues. With 0 bases removed from V and 8 bases from J, the gap between germline ends came to 14 bases. Germline loops: CDR1 SGDLS, CDR2 YYNGEE. CDR3 DNA sequence: TGTGCCAGCAGCGTAGGACCAGGGGAGAGAGAAAAACTGTTTTTT. It encodes CASSVGPGEREKLFF.

This rearrangement joins TRBV5-6 to TRBJ1-4; D remains ambiguous. Per the germline V gene, CDR1 is SGHDT and CDR2 is YYEEEE. The germline V and J ends were trimmed by 2 bases and 0 bases, with 11 bases remaining between them. The CDR3 extends over 16 amino acids. In nucleotides, the CDR3 is TGTGCCAGCAGCTTATTTGGGGATGCAACTAATGAAAAACTGTTTTTT. This codes for CASSLFGDATNEKLFF. Full variable domain (outside the CDR3, taken from reference TRBV5-6 and TRBJ1-4): DAGVTQSPTHLIKTRGQQVTLRCSPKSGHDTVSWYQQALGQGPQFIFQYYEEEERQRGNFPDRFSGHQFPNYSSELNVNALLLGDSALYLCASSLFGDATNEKLFFGSGTQLSVL.

This clonotype was picked up a small number of times. The gene calls are TRBV29-1 and TRBJ2-1, with TRBD2 as a possible D gene (5 bases). Per germline, CDR1 SQVTM and CDR2 ANQGSEA. The germline V and J ends were trimmed by 6 bases and 3 bases, with 6 bases remaining between them. The CDR3 is 11 residues long. The CDR3, as DNA: TGCAGCGTAGCGGTCTACAATGAGCAGTTCTTC. Protein product: CSVAVYNEQFF.

The rearrangement uses TRBV28 and TRBJ2-1, with D tentatively TRBD2 (5 bases). CDR3 length: 15 residues. V lost 2 bases to trimming and J lost 9 bases, with 17 bases between them. Germline-derived CDR1 and CDR2 are MDHEN and SYDVKM. CDR3 bases: TGTGCCAGCAGTTTAGGGGAGTTTGGATTGGTTGAGCAGTTCTTC. Translation: CASSLGEFGLVEQFF.

The table lists this clonotype with a few counts. The chain carries TRBV7-6 and TRBJ1-2, with D possibly TRBD1 on 6 matching bases. Trimming pared 1 base from V and 10 bases from J, leaving 13 bases between. This CDR3 contains 13 residues. Germline CDR1 and CDR2: SGHVS and FNYEAQ. CDR3 in amino acids: CASSLDGGPDYTF. CDR3 in DNA: TGTGCCAGCAGCTTAGACGGGGGGCCCGACTACACCTTC.

This sequence joins TRBV27 and TRBJ2-1; D ambiguous. Germline CDR1 MNHEY, CDR2 SMNVEV (reference sequence). The CDR3 totals 12 residues. V lost 5 bases and J 7 bases, leaving 9 bases between the germline ends. CDR3 DNA: TGTGCCAGCAGTATCACCCGAAATGAGCAGTTCTTC. Residues: CASSITRNEQFF.

The V and J genes are TRBV20-1 and TRBJ2-1; TRBD2 might be the D (7 bases). Germline CDR1 DFQATT, CDR2 SNEGSKA (reference sequence). The CDR3 spans 16 residues. The V gene lost 0 bases and the J gene lost 8 bases, with 20 bases spanning the gap. The DNA for the CDR3 is TGCAGTGCTAGAGATGAAGCGGGGACATTATTATATGAGCAGTTCTTC. The encoded protein is CSARDEAGTLLYEQFF.

The chain is built from TRBV5-1 and TRBJ2-1; TRBD2 matches at 10 bases. CDR1 SGHRS and CDR2 YFSETQ come from the germline V gene. V gave up 4 bases and J gave up 8 bases; unmatched junction bases: 6. The CDR3 loop spans 14 amino acids. DNA of the CDR3: TGCGCCAGCAGCCCTAGCGGGAGTATTCATGAGCAGTTCTTC. It codes for CASSPSGSIHEQFF.

The chain is built from TRBV5-1 and TRBJ1-3; D is unresolved. The CDR3 length is 16 residues. Trimming took off 1 base at V and 3 bases at J, with 14 bases between the two ends. CDR1 is SGHRS, CDR2 YFSETQ, per germline. In DNA form, the CDR3 reads TGCGCCAGCAGCTTGTCAGTAGCTCGAAGTGGAAACACCATATATTTT. It specifies CASSLSVARSGNTIYF. The entire variable domain, with the rest obtained from reference TRBV5-1 and TRBJ1-3, is as follows: KAGVTQTPRYLIKTRGQQVTLSCSPISGHRSVSWYQQTPGQGLQFLFEYFSETQRNKGNFPGRFSGRQFSNSRSEMNVSTLELGDSALYLCASSLSVARSGNTIYFGEGSWLTVV.

The chain has TRBV21-1 and TRBJ2-7; no check of the table's D call, TRBD2, against the DNA was made. TRBV21-1 is shown as a pseudogene. CDR3 length: 17 amino acids. CDR3 in amino acids: CASSQLGWTGPTYEQYV. CDR3 sequence (DNA): TGTGCCAGCAGCCAGCTAGGCTGGACCGGCCCTACCTACGAGCAGTACGTC.

This clonotype appeared a single time. The V call is TRBV5-1, the J call TRBJ2-1; a weak D match, TRBD1 (6 bases). This CDR3 comprises 14 residues. Deletions cut 6 bases from V and 4 bases from J, with 14 bases between. CDR1 and CDR2 from the germline V gene are SGHRS and YFSETQ. The DNA of the CDR3 is TGCGCCAGCAACCCAGGGGCCGCATACAATGAGCAGTTCTTC. Translating gives CASNPGAAYNEQFF.

Only a few counts were recorded for this clonotype. The V gene is TRBV7-2, the J gene TRBJ2-1; 8 bases map to TRBD1. Trimming at V came to 3 bases and at J to 6 bases, leaving 1 base not matched to a gene. Germline CDR1 SGHTA, CDR2 FQGNSA. The CDR3 sequence is 13 residues long. CDR3 DNA sequence: TGTGCCAGCAGCTTCGACAGGGGCAATGAGCAGTTCTTC. Protein product: CASSFDRGNEQFF.

The V and J genes are TRBV7-2 and TRBJ2-5, with TRBD2 as a possible D gene (6 bases). Germline CDR1 reads SGHTA; CDR2 reads FQGNSA. The CDR3 totals 16 residues. V lost 4 bases, J lost 0 bases, and 15 bases lay in between. Here the CDR3 reads CASSSVWRRDQETQYF. In nucleotides, the CDR3 is TGTGCCAGCAGCTCAGTGTGGCGGAGGGACCAAGAGACCCAGTACTTC.

Turning to this clonotype: Its ends do not fully match the called genes, so a read error is possible. The rearrangement joins TRBV12-3 or TRBV12-4 to TRBJ1-1; 8 nucleotides match TRBD1. The length of the CDR3 is 15 residues. The CDR3 bases are TGTGCCAGCAGGCCAACGACAGGGGAGAACGCTGAAGCTTTCTTT. Its protein is CASRPTTGENAEAFF.

There are a few counts of this clonotype. DNA for the CDR3: TGCGCCAGCAGCCCGTCCGGGACACCCTCTGGAAACACCATATATTTT. This encodes CASSPSGTPSGNTIYF. This chain connects TRBV5-1 to TRBJ1-3; D might be TRBD1 (6 bases). The germline CDR1 and CDR2 sequences are SGHRS and YFSETQ. CDR3 length: 16 residues. The V end was cut by 4 bases, the J end by 0 bases, with 14 bases between.

This clonotype turned up a few times. This chain uses TRBV20-1 with TRBJ2-5; 7 positions match TRBD1. Germline V lookup: CDR1 DFQATT, CDR2 SNEGSKA (reference sequence). The CDR3 extends over 14 amino acids. CDR3 sequence: CSNLVRQGHQTQYF. The CDR3, as DNA: TGCAGCAACCTCGTGAGACAGGGTCATCAGACCCAGTACTTC.

This clonotype occurred a few times. The chain's CDR3 is CASSEARGGQDTDTQYF. CDR3 bases: TGTGCCAGCAGTGAAGCGAGGGGGGGACAGGACACAGATACGCAGTATTTT. The chain joins TRBV2 to TRBJ2-3; D may be TRBD1 (8 bases). The CDR3 loop spans 17 amino acids. CDR1 is SNHLY, CDR2 FYNNEI, per germline. Trimming shortened V by 0 bases and J by 2 bases, and 15 bases separated the two germline ends.

V is TRBV5-6 and J is TRBJ2-5, with 14 bases that match TRBD2. The CDR3 extends over 19 amino acids. Germline-derived CDR1 and CDR2 are SGHDT and YYEEEE. V was clipped by 2 bases and J by 7 bases; unmatched bases: 16. The CDR3 DNA follows: TGTGCCAGCAGCTTCACTTCCGGGACTAGCGGGAGAGTGGGGGGGACCCAGTACTTC. It specifies CASSFTSGTSGRVGGTQYF.

The table lists this clonotype with a count of one. The chain joins TRBV12-3 or TRBV12-4 to TRBJ1-1; 9 positions agree with TRBD1. The trim removed 6 bases at V and 5 bases at J, leaving 4 bases unmatched. This CDR3 contains 13 residues. As DNA, the CDR3 is TGTGCCAGCAGCCGGACAGGGGAGACTGAAGCTTTCTTT. It is translated as CASSRTGETEAFF.

This chain joins TRBV20-1 and TRBJ2-2, with D possibly matching TRBD2 (5 bases). V lost 3 bases to trimming and J lost 5 bases, with 13 bases between them. Germline CDR1 is DFQATT and CDR2 is SNEGSKA (reference sequence). This CDR3 comprises 14 residues. As DNA, the CDR3 is TGCAGTGCTAGTATGGGCTCGGGGACCGGGGAGCTGTTTTTT. It is translated as CSASMGSGTGELFF.

This clonotype was seen only once. The V gene is TRBV5-1, the J gene TRBJ2-1; 11 bases fit TRBD2. The CDR3 is 15 amino acids. From germline, CDR1 is SGHRS and CDR2 YFSETQ. Trimming cost V 3 bases and J 9 bases; bases outside gene matches: 8. Here the CDR3 reads CASSSTSGNYGEQFF. The CDR3 DNA reads as TGCGCCAGCAGCTCGACTAGCGGGAATTACGGTGAGCAGTTCTTC.